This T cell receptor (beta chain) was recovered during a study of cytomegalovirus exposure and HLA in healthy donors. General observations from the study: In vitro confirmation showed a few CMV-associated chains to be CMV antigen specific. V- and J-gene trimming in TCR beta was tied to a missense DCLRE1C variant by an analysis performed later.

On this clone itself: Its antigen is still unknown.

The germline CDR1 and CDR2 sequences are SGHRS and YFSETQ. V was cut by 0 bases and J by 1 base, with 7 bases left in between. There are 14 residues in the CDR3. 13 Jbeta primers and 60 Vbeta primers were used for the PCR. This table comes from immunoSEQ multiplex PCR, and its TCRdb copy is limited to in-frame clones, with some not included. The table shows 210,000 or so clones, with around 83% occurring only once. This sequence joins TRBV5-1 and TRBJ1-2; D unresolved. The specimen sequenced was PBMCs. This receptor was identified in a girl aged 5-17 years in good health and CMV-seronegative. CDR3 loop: CASSLGHVNYGYTF. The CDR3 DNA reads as TGCGCCAGCAGCTTGGGGCATGTTAACTATGGCTACACCTTC. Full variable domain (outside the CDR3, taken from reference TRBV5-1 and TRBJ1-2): KAGVTQTPRYLIKTRGQQVTLSCSPISGHRSVSWYQQTPGQGLQFLFEYFSETQRNKGNFPGRFSGRQFSNSRSEMNVSTLELGDSALYLCASSLGHVNYGYTFGSGTRLTVV.